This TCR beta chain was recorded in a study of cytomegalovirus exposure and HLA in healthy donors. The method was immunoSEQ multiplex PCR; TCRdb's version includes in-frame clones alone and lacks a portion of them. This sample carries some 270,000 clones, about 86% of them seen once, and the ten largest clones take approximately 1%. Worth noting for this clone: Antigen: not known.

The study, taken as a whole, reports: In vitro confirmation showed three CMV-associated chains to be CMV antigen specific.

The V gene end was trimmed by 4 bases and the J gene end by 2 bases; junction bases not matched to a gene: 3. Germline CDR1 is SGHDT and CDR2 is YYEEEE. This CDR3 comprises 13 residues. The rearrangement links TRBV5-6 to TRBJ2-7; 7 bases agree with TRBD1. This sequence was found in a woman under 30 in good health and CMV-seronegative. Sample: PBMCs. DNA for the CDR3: TGTGCCAGCAGCACAGGGGCCCCCTACGAGCAGTACTTC. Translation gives CASSTGAPYEQYF.